The sequence of this T cell receptor (beta chain) was determined in a study of regulatory T cells in long-lasting Graves disease. The table lists this clonotype with a few counts. Investigators prepared the TCR beta libraries by applying iRepertoire HTBI primers and Arm-PCR of CDR3 regions. TCRdb re-derived calls from the multiplex PCR reads in MiXCR, one entry per CDR3 protein. The repertoire holds 400,000 to 550,000 distinct CDR3 sequences, with about 15% as singletons. Described time point: newly diagnosed GD, antithyroid drugs for less than 3 months. RNA from PBMCs was the source of the TCR library. This CDR3 spans 14 amino acids. Germline V gene data show CDR1 as KGHSH and CDR2 as LQKENI. Trimming stripped 3 bases from V and 6 bases from J, with 9 bases between. This sample also belongs to another study, concerning T cells in Graves' hyperthyroidism and ophthalmopathy. This second report adds: The patients, who ranged from 18 to 65 in age, presented with newly diagnosed hyperthyroidism lasting under 2 months. The model anticipated ophthalmopathy a median approximately six months pre-onset.

J is TRBJ1-6 and V is TRBV18; D is unresolved. The sample was peripheral blood mononuclear cells (PBMCs), taken at new diagnosis, from a patient treated with antithyroid drugs. The clonotype originates from a woman aged 30 to 39 with Graves disease. In DNA form, the CDR3 reads TGTGCCAGCTCACCTTGGGATAGTAATTCACCCCTCCACTTT. It codes for CASSPWDSNSPLHF.